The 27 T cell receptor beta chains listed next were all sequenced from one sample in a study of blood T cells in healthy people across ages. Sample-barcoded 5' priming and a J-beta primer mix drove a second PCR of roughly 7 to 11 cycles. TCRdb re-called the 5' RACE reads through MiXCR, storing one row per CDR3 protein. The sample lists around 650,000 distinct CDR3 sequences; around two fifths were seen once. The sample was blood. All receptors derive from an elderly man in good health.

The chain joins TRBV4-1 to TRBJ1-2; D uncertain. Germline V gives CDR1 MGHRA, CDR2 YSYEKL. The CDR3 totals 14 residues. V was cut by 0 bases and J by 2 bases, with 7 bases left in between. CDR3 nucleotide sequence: TGCGCCAGCAGCCAAGATGGGGTGAACTATGGCTACACCTTC. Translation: CASSQDGVNYGYTF.

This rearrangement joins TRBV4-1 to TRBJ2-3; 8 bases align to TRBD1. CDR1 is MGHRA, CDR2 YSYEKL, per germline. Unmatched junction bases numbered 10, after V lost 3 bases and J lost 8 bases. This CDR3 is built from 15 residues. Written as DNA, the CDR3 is TGCGCCAGCAGCCAGTCCGGGACAGGAGGTGGTACGCAGTATTTT. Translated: CASSQSGTGGGTQYF.

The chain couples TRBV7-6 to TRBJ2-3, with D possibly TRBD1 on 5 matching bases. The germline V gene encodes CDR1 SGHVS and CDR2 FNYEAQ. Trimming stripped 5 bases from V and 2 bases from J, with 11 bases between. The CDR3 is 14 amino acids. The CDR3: CASSGQLNTDTQYF. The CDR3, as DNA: TGTGCCAGCAGCGGACAACTTAACACAGATACGCAGTATTTT.

The CDR3 reads CASSQDNRASEQYF. The CDR3 DNA reads TGCGCCAGCAGCCAAGATAACAGAGCCTCCGAGCAGTACTTC. V and J are TRBV4-3 and TRBJ2-7; no reliable D call. CDR1 is LGHNA and CDR2 is YSLEER in the germline V gene. The CDR3 is 14 amino acids. V lost 0 bases to trimming and J lost 6 bases, with 12 bases between them.

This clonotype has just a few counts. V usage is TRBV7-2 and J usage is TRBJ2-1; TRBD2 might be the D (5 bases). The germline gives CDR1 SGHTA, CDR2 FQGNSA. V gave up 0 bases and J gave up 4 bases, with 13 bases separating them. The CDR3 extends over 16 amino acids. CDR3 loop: CASSLAAGRQYNEQFF. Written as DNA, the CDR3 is TGTGCCAGCAGCTTAGCCGCGGGTCGTCAGTACAATGAGCAGTTCTTC.

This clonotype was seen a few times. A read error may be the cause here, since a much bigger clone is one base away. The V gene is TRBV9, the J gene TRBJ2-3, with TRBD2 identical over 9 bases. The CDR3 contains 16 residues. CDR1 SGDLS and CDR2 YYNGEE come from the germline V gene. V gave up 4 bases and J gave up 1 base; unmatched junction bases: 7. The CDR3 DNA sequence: TGTGCCAGCAGCTACACCGTAGCGGGAGGCACAGATACGCAGTATTTT. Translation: CASSYTVAGGTDTQYF.

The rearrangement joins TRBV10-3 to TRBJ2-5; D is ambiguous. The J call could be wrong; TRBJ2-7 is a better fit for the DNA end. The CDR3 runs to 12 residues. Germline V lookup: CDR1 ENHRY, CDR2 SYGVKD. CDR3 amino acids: CAISDLPYEQYF. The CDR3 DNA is TGTGCCATCAGTGACCTTCCCTACGAGCAGTACTTC.

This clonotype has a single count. The CDR3 region has the DNA TGTGCCAGCAGATCCGGACTAGCGGGATTGAATGAGCAGTTCTTC. Translation gives CASRSGLAGLNEQFF. The V gene is TRBV3-1, the J gene TRBJ2-1, with 12 bases aligning to TRBD2. The CDR3 has 15 residues. CDR1 is LGHDT and CDR2 is YNNKEL in the germline V gene (reference sequence). J lost 7 bases, V lost 6 bases, and 7 bases had no gene match.

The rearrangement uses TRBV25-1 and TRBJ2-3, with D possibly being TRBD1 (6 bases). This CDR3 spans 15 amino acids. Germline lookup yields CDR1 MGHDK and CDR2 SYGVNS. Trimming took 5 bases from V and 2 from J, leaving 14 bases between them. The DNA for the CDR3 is TGTGCCAGCAGTCCCGGGACAACATACACAGATACGCAGTATTTT. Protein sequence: CASSPGTTYTDTQYF.

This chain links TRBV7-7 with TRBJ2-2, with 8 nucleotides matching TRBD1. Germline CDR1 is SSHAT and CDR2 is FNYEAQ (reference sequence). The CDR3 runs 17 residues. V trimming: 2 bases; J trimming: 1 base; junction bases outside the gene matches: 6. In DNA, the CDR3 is TGTGCCAGCAGCTTAATGGTAGGACAGGGGAACACCGGGGAGCTGTTTTTT. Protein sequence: CASSLMVGQGNTGELFF.

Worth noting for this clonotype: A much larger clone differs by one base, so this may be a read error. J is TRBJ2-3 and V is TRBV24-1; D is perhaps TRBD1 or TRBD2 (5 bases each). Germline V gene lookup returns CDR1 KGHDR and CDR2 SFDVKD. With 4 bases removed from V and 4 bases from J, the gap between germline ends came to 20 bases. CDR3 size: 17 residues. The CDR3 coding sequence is TGTGCCACCAGTGAATGGGGACCGTCCAAGTCAGCAGATACGCAGTATTTT. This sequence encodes CATSEWGPSKSADTQYF.

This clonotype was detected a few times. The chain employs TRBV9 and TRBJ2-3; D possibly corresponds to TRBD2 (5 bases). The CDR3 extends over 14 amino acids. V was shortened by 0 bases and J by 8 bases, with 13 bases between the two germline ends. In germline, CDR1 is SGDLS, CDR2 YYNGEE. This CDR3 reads CASSVATVGGTQYF. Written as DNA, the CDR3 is TGTGCCAGCAGCGTAGCTACGGTAGGAGGTACGCAGTATTTT.

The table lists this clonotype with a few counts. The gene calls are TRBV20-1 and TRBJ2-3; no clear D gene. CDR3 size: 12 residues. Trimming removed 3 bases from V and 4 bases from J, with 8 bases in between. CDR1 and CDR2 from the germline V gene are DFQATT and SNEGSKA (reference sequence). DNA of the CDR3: TGCAGTGCTAGTACCGTTGCAGATACGCAGTATTTT. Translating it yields CSASTVADTQYF.

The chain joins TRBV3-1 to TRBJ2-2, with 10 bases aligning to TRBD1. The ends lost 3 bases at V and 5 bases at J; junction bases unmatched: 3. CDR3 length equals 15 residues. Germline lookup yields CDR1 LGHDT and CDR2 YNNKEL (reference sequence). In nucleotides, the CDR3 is TGTGCCAGCAGCCACGGGACAGGGGTGACCGGGGAGCTGTTTTTT. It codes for CASSHGTGVTGELFF.

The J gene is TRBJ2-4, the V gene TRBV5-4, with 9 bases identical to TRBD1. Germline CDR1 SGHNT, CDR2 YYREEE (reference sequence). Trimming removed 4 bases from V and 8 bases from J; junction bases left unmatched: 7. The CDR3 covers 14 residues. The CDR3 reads CASSAGQGKYIQYF. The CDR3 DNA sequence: TGTGCCAGCAGCGCCGGACAGGGGAAATACATTCAGTACTTC.

CDR3 region: CSALQPGGRFNNEQFF. As DNA, the CDR3 is TGCAGTGCCCTCCAGCCCGGCGGCAGGTTCAACAATGAGCAGTTCTTC. The J gene is TRBJ2-1, the V gene TRBV20-1; no reliable D call. The CDR3 runs to 16 residues. Germline loops: CDR1 DFQATT, CDR2 SNEGSKA (reference sequence). Between the trimmed V and J ends, which lost 6 bases and 5 bases, there was a span of 23 bases.

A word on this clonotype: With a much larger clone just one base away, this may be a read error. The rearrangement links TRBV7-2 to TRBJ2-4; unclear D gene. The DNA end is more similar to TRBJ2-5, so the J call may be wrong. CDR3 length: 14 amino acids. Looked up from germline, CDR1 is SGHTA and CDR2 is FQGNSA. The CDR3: CACSAGGSQETQYF. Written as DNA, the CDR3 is TGTGCCTGCAGCGCCGGCGGTTCGCAAGAGACCCAGTACTTC.

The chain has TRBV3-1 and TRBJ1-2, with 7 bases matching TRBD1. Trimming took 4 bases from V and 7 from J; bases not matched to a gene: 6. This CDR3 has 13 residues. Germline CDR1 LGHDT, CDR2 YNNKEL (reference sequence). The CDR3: CASSPTGNGGYTF. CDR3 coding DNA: TGTGCCAGCAGCCCGACAGGGAATGGTGGCTACACCTTC.

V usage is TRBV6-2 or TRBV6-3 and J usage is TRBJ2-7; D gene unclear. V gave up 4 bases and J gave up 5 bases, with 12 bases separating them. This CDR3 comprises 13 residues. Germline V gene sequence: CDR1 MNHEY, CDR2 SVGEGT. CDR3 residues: CASSFLLLHEQYF. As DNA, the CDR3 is TGTGCCAGCAGTTTCTTGCTCTTACACGAGCAGTACTTC.

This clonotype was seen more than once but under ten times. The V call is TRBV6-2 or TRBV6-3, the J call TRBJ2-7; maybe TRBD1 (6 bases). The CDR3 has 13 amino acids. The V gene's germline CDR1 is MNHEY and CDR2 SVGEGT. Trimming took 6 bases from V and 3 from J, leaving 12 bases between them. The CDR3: CASSVGQVYEQYF. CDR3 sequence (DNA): TGTGCCAGCAGCGTGGGACAAGTCTACGAGCAGTACTTC.

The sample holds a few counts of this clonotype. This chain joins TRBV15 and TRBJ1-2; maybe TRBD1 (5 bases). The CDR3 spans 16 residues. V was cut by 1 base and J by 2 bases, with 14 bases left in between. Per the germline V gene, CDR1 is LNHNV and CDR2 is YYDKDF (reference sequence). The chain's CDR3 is CATSRVSGMSNYGYTF. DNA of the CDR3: TGTGCCACCAGCAGAGTATCAGGGATGTCGAACTATGGCTACACCTTC. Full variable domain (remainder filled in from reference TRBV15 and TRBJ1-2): DAMVIQNPRYQVTQFGKPVTLSCSQTLNHNVMYWYQQKSSQAPKLLFHYYDKDFNNEADTPDNFQSRRPNTSFCFLDIRSPGLGDTAMYLCATSRVSGMSNYGYTFGSGTRLTVV.

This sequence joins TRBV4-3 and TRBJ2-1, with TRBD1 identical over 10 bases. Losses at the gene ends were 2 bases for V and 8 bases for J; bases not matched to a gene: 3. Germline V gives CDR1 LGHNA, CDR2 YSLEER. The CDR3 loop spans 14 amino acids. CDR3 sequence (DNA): TGCGCCAGCAGCCAATGGACAGGGGGTTATGAGCAGTTCTTC. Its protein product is CASSQWTGGYEQFF.

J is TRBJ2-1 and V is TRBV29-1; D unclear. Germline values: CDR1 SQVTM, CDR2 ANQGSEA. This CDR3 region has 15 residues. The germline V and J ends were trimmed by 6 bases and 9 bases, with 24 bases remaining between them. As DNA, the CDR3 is TGCAGCGTCCGATACCGGGTCCAAATCCAAAGTGAGCAGTTCTTC. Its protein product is CSVRYRVQIQSEQFF.

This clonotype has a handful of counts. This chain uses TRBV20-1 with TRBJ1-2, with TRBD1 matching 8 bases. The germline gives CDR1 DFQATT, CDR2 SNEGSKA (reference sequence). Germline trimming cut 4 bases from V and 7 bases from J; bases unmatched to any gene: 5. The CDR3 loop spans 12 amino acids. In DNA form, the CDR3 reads TGCAGTGCTACCACCGGGACAGGTGGCTACACCTTC. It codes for CSATTGTGGYTF.

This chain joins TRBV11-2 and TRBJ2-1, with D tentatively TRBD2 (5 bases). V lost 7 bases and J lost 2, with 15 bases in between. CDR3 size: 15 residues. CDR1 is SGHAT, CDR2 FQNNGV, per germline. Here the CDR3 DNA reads TGTGCCAGCAAGAGTTCCGAGGGCCCCTACAATGAGCAGTTCTTC. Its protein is CASKSSEGPYNEQFF. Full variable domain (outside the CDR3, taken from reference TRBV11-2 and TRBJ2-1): EAGVAQSPRYKIIEKRQSVAFWCNPISGHATLYWYQQILGQGPKLLIQFQNNGVVDDSQLPKDRFSAERLKGVDSTLKIQPAKLEDSAVYLCASKSSEGPYNEQFFGPGTRLTVL.

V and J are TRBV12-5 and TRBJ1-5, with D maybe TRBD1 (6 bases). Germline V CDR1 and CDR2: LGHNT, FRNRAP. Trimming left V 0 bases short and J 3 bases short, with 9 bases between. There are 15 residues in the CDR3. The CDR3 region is CASGLVRQDNQPQHF. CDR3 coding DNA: TGTGCTAGTGGTTTGGTACGACAGGACAATCAGCCCCAGCATTTT.

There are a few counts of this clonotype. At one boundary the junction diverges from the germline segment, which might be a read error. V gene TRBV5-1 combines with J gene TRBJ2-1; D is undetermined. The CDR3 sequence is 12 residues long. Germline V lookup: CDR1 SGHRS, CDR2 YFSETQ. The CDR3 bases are TGCGCCAGCAGGTTGGGGAACAATGAGCAGTTCTTC. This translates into CASRLGNNEQFF.